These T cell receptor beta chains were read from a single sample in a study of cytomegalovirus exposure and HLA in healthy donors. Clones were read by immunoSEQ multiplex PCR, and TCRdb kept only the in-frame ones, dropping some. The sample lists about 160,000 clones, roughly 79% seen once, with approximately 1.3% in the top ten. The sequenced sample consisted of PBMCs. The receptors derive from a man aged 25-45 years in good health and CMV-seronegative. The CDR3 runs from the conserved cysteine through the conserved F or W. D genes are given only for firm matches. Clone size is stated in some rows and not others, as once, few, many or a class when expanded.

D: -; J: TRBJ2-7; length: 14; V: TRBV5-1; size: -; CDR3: CASSVSVPGYEQYF; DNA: TGCGCCAGCAGCGTCTCGGTTCCCGGCTACGAGCAGTACTTC
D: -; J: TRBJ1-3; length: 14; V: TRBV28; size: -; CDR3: CASSFVSSGNTIYF; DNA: TGTGCCAGCAGTTTCGTCAGCTCTGGAAACACCATATATTTT
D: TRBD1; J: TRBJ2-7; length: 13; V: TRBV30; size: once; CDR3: CASPTGDGGEQYF; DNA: TGTGCCTCCCCGACAGGGGACGGCGGCGAGCAGTACTTC
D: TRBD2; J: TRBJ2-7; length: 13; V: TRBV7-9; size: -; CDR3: CASSGTSGYEQYF; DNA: TGTGCCAGCAGCGGGACTAGCGGCTACGAGCAGTACTTC
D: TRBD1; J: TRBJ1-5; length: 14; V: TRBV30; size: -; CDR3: CAWSSGQGLQPQHF; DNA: TGTGCCTGGAGTTCGGGACAGGGTCTTCAGCCCCAGCATTTT
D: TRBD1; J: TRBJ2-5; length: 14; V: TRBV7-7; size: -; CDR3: CASSLHGQGETQYF; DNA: TGTGCTAGCAGCTTACACGGACAGGGGGAGACCCAGTACTTC
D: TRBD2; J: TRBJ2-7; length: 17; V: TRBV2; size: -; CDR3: CASSIGELAGTSYEQYF; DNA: TGTGCCAGCAGTATTGGGGAACTAGCGGGAACCTCCTACGAGCAGTACTTC
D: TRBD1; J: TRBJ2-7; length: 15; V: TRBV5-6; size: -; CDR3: CASNPGQGKGYEQYF; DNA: TGTGCCAGCAACCCGGGACAGGGGAAGGGGTACGAGCAGTACTTC
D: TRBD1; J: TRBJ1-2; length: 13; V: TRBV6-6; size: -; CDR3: CASSFDRDHGYTF; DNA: TGTGCCAGCAGTTTCGACAGGGACCATGGCTACACCTTC
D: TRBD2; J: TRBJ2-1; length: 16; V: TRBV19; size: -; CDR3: CASSTFPGTSDNEQFF; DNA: TGTGCCAGTAGTACTTTCCCCGGGACTAGCGACAATGAGCAGTTCTTC
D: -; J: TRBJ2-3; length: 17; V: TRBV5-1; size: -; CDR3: CASSLAAGPPLTDTQYF; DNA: TGCGCCAGCAGCTTGGCCGCAGGGCCCCCCCTCACAGATACGCAGTATTTT
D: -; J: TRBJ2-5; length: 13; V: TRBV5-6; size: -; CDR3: CASMRGGRETQYF; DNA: TGTGCCAGCATGAGGGGGGGCCGGGAGACCCAGTACTTC
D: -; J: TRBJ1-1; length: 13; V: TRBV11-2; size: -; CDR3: CASSLSYSLEAFF; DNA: TGTGCCAGCAGCTTAAGCTACAGCCTTGAAGCTTTCTTT
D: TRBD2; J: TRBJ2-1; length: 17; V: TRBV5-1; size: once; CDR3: CASSSGTSGLSYNEQFF; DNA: TGCGCCAGCAGCAGCGGGACTAGCGGGCTCTCGTACAATGAGCAGTTCTTC
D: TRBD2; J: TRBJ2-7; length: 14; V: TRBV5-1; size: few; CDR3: CASSWGLDSYEQYF; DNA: TGCGCCAGCAGCTGGGGACTAGACTCCTACGAGCAGTACTTC
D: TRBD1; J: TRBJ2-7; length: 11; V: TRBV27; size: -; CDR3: CASSRGHEQYF; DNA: TGTGCCAGCAGCAGGGGGCACGAGCAGTACTTC
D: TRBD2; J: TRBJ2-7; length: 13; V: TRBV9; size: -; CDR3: CASSSGTSGEQYF; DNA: TGTGCCAGCAGCTCTGGGACTAGCGGCGAGCAGTACTTC
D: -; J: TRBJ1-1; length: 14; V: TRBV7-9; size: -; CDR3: CASSLQRENTEAFF; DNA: TGTGCCAGCAGCTTACAGAGGGAGAACACTGAAGCTTTCTTT
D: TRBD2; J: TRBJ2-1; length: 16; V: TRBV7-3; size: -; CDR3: CASSRTSGTTYNEQFF; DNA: TGTGCCAGCAGCCGTACTAGCGGGACGACCTACAATGAGCAGTTCTTC
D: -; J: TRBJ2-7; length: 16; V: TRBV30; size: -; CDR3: CAWSPQGRQGGYEQYF; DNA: TGTGCCTGGAGTCCTCAAGGGCGACAGGGAGGCTACGAGCAGTACTTC
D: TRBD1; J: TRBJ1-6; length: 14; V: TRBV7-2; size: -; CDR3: CASSSGTGFSPLHF; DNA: TGTGCCAGCAGCTCTGGGACAGGATTTTCACCCCTCCACTTT
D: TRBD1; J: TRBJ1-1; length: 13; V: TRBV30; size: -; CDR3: CAWRMTGLTEAFF; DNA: TGTGCCTGGAGGATGACAGGGCTCACTGAAGCTTTCTTT
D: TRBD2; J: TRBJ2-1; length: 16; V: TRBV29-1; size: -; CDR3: CSVVPGLAGARNEQFF; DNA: TGCAGCGTCGTCCCGGGACTAGCGGGAGCACGTAATGAGCAGTTCTTC